This is a list of T cell receptor beta chains from one sample in a study of cytomegalovirus exposure and HLA in healthy donors. Only in-frame clones appear in the TCRdb table, and some are missing; sequencing was by immunoSEQ multiplex PCR. This table holds about 150,000 clones, less than 85% found once. Specimen: PBMCs. These receptors came from a woman aged 50 to 60 in good health and CMV-seropositive. Each CDR3 is given with its conserved first and last residue. The D gene is left open where the match is weak. A clone size is listed for some rows: how often the clone was seen (once, few, many), or a class if it is expanded.

>.|.|TRBV2|TRBJ1-1
TGTGCCAGCAGTGCCAGGGAGAACACTGAAGCTTTCTTT
CASSARENTEAFF
>.|few|TRBV6-1|TRBJ2-1
TGTGCCAACACGGGGGGCCCGCCTCACAATGAGCAGTTCTTC
CANTGGPPHNEQFF
>.|.|TRBV4-2|TRBJ1-3
TGTGCCAGCAGCCAAGCCTCCTCCTCTGGAAACACCATATATTTT
CASSQASSSGNTIYF
>TRBD1|.|TRBV18|TRBJ1-5
TGTGCCAGCTCACCCGGGACAGGGCATCAGCCCCAGCATTTT
CASSPGTGHQPQHF
>TRBD1|.|TRBV6-5|TRBJ2-7
TGTGCCAGCAGTTCAAGGGGACAGGCGGTCGAGCAGTACTTC
CASSSRGQAVEQYF
>.|.|TRBV5-1|TRBJ2-3
TGCGCCAGCAGCTTCAATAATAGGGGGTCAAGCGCAGATACGCAGTATTTT
CASSFNNRGSSADTQYF
>TRBD2|.|TRBV7-9|TRBJ2-2
TGTGCCATTGTCTTGGGACTAGCGGGGACCTTCACCGGGGAGCTGTTTTTT
CAIVLGLAGTFTGELFF
>TRBD2|.|TRBV10-3|TRBJ2-3
TGTGCCATCGGGACTAGCGGTGCAGATACGCAGTATTTT
CAIGTSGADTQYF
>.|.|TRBV6-6|TRBJ2-7
TGTGCCAGCAGTTACTCCGCCAGCTACGAGCAGTACTTC
CASSYSASYEQYF
>.|.|TRBV19|TRBJ1-1
TGTGCCAGTAACGGGGAGATGAACACTGAAGCTTTCTTT
CASNGEMNTEAFF
>TRBD1|.|TRBV15|TRBJ1-5
TGTGCCACCCGGACAGGGGGGGGCTATAGCAATCAGCCCCAGCATTTT
CATRTGGGYSNQPQHF
>TRBD2|.|TRBV7-2|TRBJ2-5
TGTGCCAGCAGCTTAGCGCTTGGCGGGGGGGACCAAGAGACCCAGTACTTC
CASSLALGGGDQETQYF
>.|.|TRBV5-1|TRBJ2-7
TGCGCCAGCAGCTTGATCCAGGCGGGCTACGAGCAGTACTTC
CASSLIQAGYEQYF
>.|.|TRBV7-2|TRBJ2-7
TGTGCCAGCAGCTCCACAGCAAAAAGGATCCACGAGCAGTACTTC
CASSSTAKRIHEQYF
>.|.|TRBV5-1|TRBJ2-2
TGCGCCAGCAGCTTGGTAAATTCGAACACCGGGGAGCTGTTTTTT
CASSLVNSNTGELFF
>.|.|TRBV6-6|TRBJ1-4
TGTGCCAGCAGTTACGCCCCAGGGGTGGGGAATGAAAAACTGTTTTTT
CASSYAPGVGNEKLFF
>TRBD2|once|TRBV13|TRBJ2-7
TGTGCCAGCAGCTTAGGGACTAGCGGGGGGTTCGAGCAGTACTTC
CASSLGTSGGFEQYF
>.|.|TRBV7-9|TRBJ1-6
TGTGCCAGCAGCTTGGACAGTAATAATTCACCCCTCCACTTT
CASSLDSNNSPLHF